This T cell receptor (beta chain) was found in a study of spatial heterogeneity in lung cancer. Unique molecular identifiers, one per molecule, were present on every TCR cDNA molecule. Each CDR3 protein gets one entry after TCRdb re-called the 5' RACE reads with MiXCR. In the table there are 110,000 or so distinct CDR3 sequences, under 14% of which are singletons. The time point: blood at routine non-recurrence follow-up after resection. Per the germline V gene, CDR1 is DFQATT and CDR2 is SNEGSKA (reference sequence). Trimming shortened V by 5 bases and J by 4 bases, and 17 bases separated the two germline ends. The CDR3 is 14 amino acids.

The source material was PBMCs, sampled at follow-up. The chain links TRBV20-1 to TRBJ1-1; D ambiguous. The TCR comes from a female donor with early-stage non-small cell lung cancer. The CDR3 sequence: CSALGGLRVTEAFF. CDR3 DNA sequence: TGCAGTGCTTTGGGAGGCCTGAGGGTCACTGAAGCTTTCTTT.